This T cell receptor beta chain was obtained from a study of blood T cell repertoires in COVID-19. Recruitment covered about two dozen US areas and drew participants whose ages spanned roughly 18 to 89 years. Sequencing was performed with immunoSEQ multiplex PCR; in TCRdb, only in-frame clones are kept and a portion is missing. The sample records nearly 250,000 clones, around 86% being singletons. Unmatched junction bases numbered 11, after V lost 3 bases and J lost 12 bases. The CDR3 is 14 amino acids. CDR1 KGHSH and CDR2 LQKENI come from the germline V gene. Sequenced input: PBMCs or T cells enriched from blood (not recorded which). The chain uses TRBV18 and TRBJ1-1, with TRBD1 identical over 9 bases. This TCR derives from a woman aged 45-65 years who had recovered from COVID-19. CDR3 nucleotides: TGTGCCAGCTCACCCGGTGGACAGGGGAGGATGTCTTTCTTT. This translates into CASSPGGQGRMSFF.